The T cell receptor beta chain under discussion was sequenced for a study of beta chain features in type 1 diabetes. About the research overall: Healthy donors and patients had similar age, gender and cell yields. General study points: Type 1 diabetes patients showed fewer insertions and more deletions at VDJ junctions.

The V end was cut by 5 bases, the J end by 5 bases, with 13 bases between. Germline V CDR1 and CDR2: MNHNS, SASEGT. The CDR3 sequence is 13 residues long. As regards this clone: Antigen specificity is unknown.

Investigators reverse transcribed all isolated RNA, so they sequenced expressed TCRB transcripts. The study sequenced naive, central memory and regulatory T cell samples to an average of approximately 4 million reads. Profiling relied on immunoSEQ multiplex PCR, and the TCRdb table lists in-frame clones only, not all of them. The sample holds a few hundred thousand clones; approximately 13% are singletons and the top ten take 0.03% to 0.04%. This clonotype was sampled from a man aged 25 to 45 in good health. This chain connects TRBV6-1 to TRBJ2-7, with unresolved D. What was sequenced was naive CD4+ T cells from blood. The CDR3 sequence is CASSLQTHHEQYV. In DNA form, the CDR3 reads TGTGCCAGCAGTTTACAGACCCACCACGAGCAGTACGTC.